Listed here are 18 T cell receptor beta chains from one sample, sequenced in a study of T cell repertoires in cytomegalovirus infection. Via MiXCR, TCRdb re-called the reads, giving one row per CDR3 protein. Of some 450,000 distinct CDR3 sequences detected, approximately 33% appear once; the ten largest clones hold roughly 13%. Sequencing input: PBMCs. All receptors come from a human donor in good health (CMV status not recorded). Some clones in this sample may be carry-over from other donors' samples.

The chain combines TRBV20-1 with TRBJ2-2; 8 bases fit TRBD2. The CDR3 is 16 residues long. The germline V gene has CDR1 DFQATT and CDR2 SNEGSKA (reference sequence). The V gene end was trimmed by 1 base and the J gene end by 7 bases; junction bases not matched to a gene: 11. The CDR3 sequence: CSARVGGAGADGELFF. The CDR3 DNA sequence: TGCAGTGCTAGAGTCGGGGGAGCGGGGGCGGACGGGGAGCTGTTTTTT.

This chain joins TRBV5-4 and TRBJ2-3; 9 bases agree with TRBD1. CDR3 length equals 16 residues. Germline V CDR1 and CDR2: SGHNT, YYREEE (reference sequence). V dropped 5 bases and J dropped 8; count of bases not matched to a gene: 15. This CDR3 is CASSSGRDRAHGTQYF. In DNA form, the CDR3 reads TGTGCCAGCAGTTCAGGCCGGGACAGGGCCCATGGTACGCAGTATTTT.

The table lists this clonotype with a few counts. The genes are TRBV12-3 or TRBV12-4 and TRBJ1-1; no firm D call. Trimming stripped 5 bases from V and 4 bases from J, with 11 bases between. This CDR3 contains 13 residues. The CDR3 spells CASSPWGTTEAFF. The CDR3 bases are TGTGCCAGCAGTCCCTGGGGAACCACTGAAGCTTTCTTT.

This clonotype was detected only a few times. This rearrangement joins TRBV6-2 or TRBV6-3 to TRBJ2-7; tentative D call: TRBD1 (6 bases). The CDR3 covers 16 residues. The germline V and J ends were trimmed by 3 bases and 2 bases, with 17 bases remaining between them. Germline V gives CDR1 MNHEY, CDR2 SVGEGT. CDR3 sequence: CASSYASQGPPYEQYF. The CDR3 DNA follows: TGTGCCAGCAGTTATGCGTCTCAGGGGCCTCCCTACGAGCAGTACTTC.

The genes are TRBV6-5 and TRBJ2-1; D is perhaps TRBD2 (6 bases). CDR1 is MNHEY, CDR2 SVGAGI, per germline. Trimming stripped 4 bases from V and 1 base from J, with 20 bases between. This CDR3 is built from 18 residues. CDR3 nucleotides: TGTGCCAGCAGTTCCCCCTACCCGCGACGGGGGTCCTACAATGAGCAGTTCTTC. This codes for CASSSPYPRRGSYNEQFF.

The rearrangement joins TRBV5-1 to TRBJ2-3; 8 nucleotides agree with TRBD1. Looked up from germline, CDR1 is SGHRS and CDR2 is YFSETQ. This CDR3 has 17 amino acids. V gave up 4 bases and J gave up 3 bases; unmatched junction bases: 13. The CDR3 DNA follows: TGCGCCAGCAGCCTCAACGCCTGGACAGGGACGACAGATACGCAGTATTTT. Translated: CASSLNAWTGTTDTQYF.

This clonotype was observed many times. The rearrangement uses TRBV12-3 or TRBV12-4 and TRBJ2-7; 10 bases line up with TRBD2. The V and J ends lost 2 bases and 7 bases, in that order; junction bases with no gene match: 5. This CDR3 comprises 14 residues. CDR3 in DNA: TGTGCCAGCAGTTTAAGCGGGGGGGCTGGAGAGCAGTACTTC. Amino acids: CASSLSGGAGEQYF.

There are many counts of this clonotype. The rearrangement uses TRBV12-3 or TRBV12-4 and TRBJ2-7; unclear D gene. The CDR3 contains 13 residues. V lost 7 bases and J lost 2, with 12 bases in between. The CDR3 nucleotides are TGTGCCAGCACCCTGGGGATAACCTACGAGCAGTACTTC. Translation gives CASTLGITYEQYF.

This clonotype was counted only a few times. The chain employs TRBV19 and TRBJ2-6; TRBD2 might be the D (6 bases). The CDR3 covers 14 residues. From germline, CDR1 is LNHDA and CDR2 SQIVND (reference sequence). The V end was cut by 10 bases, the J end by 2 bases, with 12 bases between. CDR3: CATKGGTGANVLTF. The CDR3 nucleotides are TGTGCCACCAAGGGAGGTACTGGGGCCAACGTCCTGACTTTC.

As concerns this clonotype: A read error is likely, as this CDR3 ends without the conserved phenylalanine or tryptophan. The J gene is TRBJ2-1, the V gene TRBV2; 9 bases are a match to TRBD1. Per the germline V gene, CDR1 is SNHLY and CDR2 is FYNNEI. The CDR3 loop spans 15 amino acids. Losses at the gene ends were 5 bases for V and 4 bases for J; bases not matched to a gene: 6. In DNA form, the CDR3 reads TGTGCCAGCAGTACACAGGGGGCAGGATACAATGAGCAGTTCTGC. Protein product: CASSTQGAGYNEQFC.

Comments on this clonotype: A read error may account for a junction end that differs from germline. This rearrangement joins TRBV7-9 to TRBJ2-3; perhaps TRBD1 as D (6 bases). The CDR3 runs 16 residues. The V gene's germline CDR1 is SEHNR and CDR2 FQNEAQ (reference sequence). The CDR3 is CASSLNPGTTTETQYF. The CDR3 DNA sequence: TGTGCCAGCAGCTTAAATCCGGGGACAACCACAGAGACGCAGTATTTT. The full variable domain, its missing parts supplied by reference TRBV7-9 and TRBJ2-3, is DTGVSQNPRHKITKRGQNVTFRCDPISEHNRLYWYRQTLGQGPEFLTYFQNEAQLEKSRLLSDRFSAERPKGSFSTLEIQRTEQGDSAMYLCASSLNPGTTTETQYFGPGTRLTVL.

This clonotype was picked up one time. As DNA, the CDR3 is TGTGCCAGCAGCCGGTCATTAGGAGTATTACGGCCCCAGCATTTT. Translated: CASSRSLGVLRPQHF. This rearrangement joins TRBV7-2 to TRBJ1-5; D unclear. Trimming stripped 5 bases from V and 9 bases from J, with 20 bases between. The germline V gene has CDR1 SGHTA and CDR2 FQGNSA. CDR3 length: 15 amino acids.

The chain employs TRBV5-6 and TRBJ1-5; D not certain. V was pared by 4 bases and J by 4 bases, with 18 bases between. This CDR3 has 16 amino acids. The germline CDR1 and CDR2 sequences are SGHDT and YYEEEE. DNA of the CDR3: TGTGCCAGCAGCCCCAGGTGGGCCGAACCAAATCAGCCCCAGCATTTT. This translates into CASSPRWAEPNQPQHF. The entire variable domain, with the rest obtained from reference TRBV5-6 and TRBJ1-5, is as follows: DAGVTQSPTHLIKTRGQQVTLRCSPKSGHDTVSWYQQALGQGPQFIFQYYEEEERQRGNFPDRFSGHQFPNYSSELNVNALLLGDSALYLCASSPRWAEPNQPQHFGDGTRLSIL.

This clonotype was recorded many times. The chain's CDR3 is CASSLTLQPQHF. CDR3 bases: TGTGCCAGCAGCTTGACACTGCAGCCCCAGCATTTT. V gene TRBV7-4 combines with J gene TRBJ1-5, with D hard to call. Germline CDR1 reads SGHVT; CDR2 reads SQSDAQ. The CDR3 has 12 amino acids. V gave up 3 bases and J gave up 7 bases, with 7 bases separating them.

This clonotype was seen just once. This chain connects TRBV29-1 to TRBJ2-1; D is ambiguous. Trimming removed 0 bases from V and 0 bases from J, with 9 bases in between. Germline CDR1 SQVTM, CDR2 ANQGSEA. The CDR3 is 15 amino acids. CDR3 sequence: CSVEDPRHSYNEQFF. DNA of the CDR3: TGCAGCGTTGAAGATCCCCGTCACTCCTACAATGAGCAGTTCTTC.

This clonotype was seen at least ten times. The V call is TRBV6-2 or TRBV6-3, the J call TRBJ2-1; TRBD1 or TRBD2 may be the D gene (5 bases each). CDR1 and CDR2 from the germline V gene are MNHEY and SVGEGT. The V gene lost 4 bases and the J gene lost 3 bases, with 13 bases spanning the gap. This CDR3 comprises 15 residues. CDR3 in amino acids: CASSSPGTDYNEQFF. The CDR3 DNA sequence: TGTGCCAGCAGTTCTCCCGGGACGGACTACAATGAGCAGTTCTTC.

The V call is TRBV6-1, the J call TRBJ2-2; possibly TRBD1 for D (5 bases). Looked up from germline, CDR1 is MNHNS and CDR2 is SASEGT. The V gene lost 7 bases and the J gene lost 3 bases, with 15 bases spanning the gap. This CDR3 is 15 amino acids long. The CDR3 reads CASILSGLYTGELFF. In nucleotides, the CDR3 is TGTGCCAGCATCCTTTCAGGGCTGTACACCGGGGAGCTGTTTTTT.

In its sample, this clonotype was seen many times. The V call is TRBV12-3 or TRBV12-4, the J call TRBJ1-6, with D hard to call. The CDR3 is 14 amino acids. Trimming pared 2 bases from V and 5 bases from J, leaving 7 bases between. CDR3 sequence reads: CASSLHSNNSPLHF. CDR3 nucleotide sequence: TGTGCCAGCAGTTTACACAGTAATAATTCACCCCTCCACTTT.